Listed below are T cell receptor beta chains from one sample, sequenced in a study of blood T cell repertoires in COVID-19. Profiled with immunoSEQ multiplex PCR; TCRdb holds only in-frame clones, not every one. Among roughly 330,000 clones listed, 80% to 90% were seen once. The sequencing input was PBMCs or T cells enriched from blood (not recorded which). The receptors were gathered from a woman aged 25-40 years who had recovered from COVID-19. Each CDR3 is given with its conserved first and last residue. A D gene is named only where the DNA matches it firmly. Part of the rows lack a size; the others show once, few, many or a class for expanded clones.

clone size: NA
J gene: TRBJ2-3
V gene: TRBV4-2
D gene: NA
CDR3 protein: CASSLAGLEDTQYF
CDR3 DNA: TGTGCCAGCAGTCTGGCGGGGCTGGAGGATACGCAGTATTTT

clone size: NA
J gene: TRBJ2-1
V gene: TRBV5-6
D gene: TRBD1
CDR3 protein: CASSLGDRVNEQFF
CDR3 DNA: TGTGCCAGCAGCTTGGGGGACAGGGTAAATGAGCAGTTCTTC

clone size: NA
J gene: TRBJ2-3
V gene: TRBV29-1
D gene: NA
CDR3 protein: CSSTGPGLTDTQYF
CDR3 DNA: TGCAGCTCTACAGGGCCAGGGTTGACAGATACGCAGTATTTT

clone size: NA
J gene: TRBJ1-3
V gene: TRBV19
D gene: TRBD1
CDR3 protein: CASSRRFGTGVGNTIYF
CDR3 DNA: TGTGCCAGTAGCCGGAGATTCGGGACAGGGGTCGGAAACACCATATATTTT

clone size: NA
J gene: TRBJ2-1
V gene: TRBV5-1
D gene: TRBD2
CDR3 protein: CASSTGAGGYNEQFF
CDR3 DNA: TGCGCCAGCAGCACGGGGGCGGGAGGCTACAATGAGCAGTTCTTC

clone size: NA
J gene: TRBJ2-6
V gene: TRBV25-1
D gene: NA
CDR3 protein: CASSGTDSGANVLTF
CDR3 DNA: TGTGCCAGCAGTGGGACAGACTCTGGGGCCAACGTCCTGACTTTC

clone size: few
J gene: TRBJ2-7
V gene: TRBV7-9
D gene: TRBD1
CDR3 protein: CASSSWTGPYEQYF
CDR3 DNA: TGTGCCAGCAGCTCCTGGACAGGCCCTTACGAGCAGTACTTC

clone size: NA
J gene: TRBJ1-3
V gene: TRBV5-1
D gene: NA
CDR3 protein: CASRRDSGNTIYF
CDR3 DNA: TGCGCCAGCAGGAGGGACTCTGGAAACACCATATATTTT

clone size: once
J gene: TRBJ1-2
V gene: TRBV4-2
D gene: TRBD1
CDR3 protein: CASSHYDRVNYGYTF
CDR3 DNA: TGTGCCAGCAGCCATTATGACAGGGTAAACTATGGCTACACCTTC

clone size: NA
J gene: TRBJ1-2
V gene: TRBV10-3
D gene: TRBD1
CDR3 protein: CAISVGTGYGYTF
CDR3 DNA: TGTGCCATCAGTGTGGGGACAGGCTATGGCTACACCTTC

clone size: few
J gene: TRBJ1-2
V gene: TRBV2
D gene: TRBD1
CDR3 protein: CASSERQGFYGYTF
CDR3 DNA: TGTGCCAGCAGTGAACGACAGGGTTTCTATGGCTACACCTTC

clone size: NA
J gene: TRBJ2-3
V gene: TRBV5-1
D gene: NA
CDR3 protein: CASSLVARGGPTDTQYF
CDR3 DNA: TGCGCCAGCAGCTTAGTAGCAAGGGGGGGCCCCACAGATACGCAGTATTTT

clone size: NA
J gene: TRBJ2-5
V gene: TRBV11-2
D gene: NA
CDR3 protein: CASSWRGGAETQYF
CDR3 DNA: TGTGCCAGCAGCTGGCGGGGTGGGGCAGAGACCCAGTACTTC

clone size: once
J gene: TRBJ1-1
V gene: TRBV7-6
D gene: TRBD1
CDR3 protein: CASSPRRGQGEAFF
CDR3 DNA: TGTGCCAGCAGCCCAAGGAGGGGGCAGGGTGAAGCTTTCTTT

clone size: NA
J gene: TRBJ1-2
V gene: TRBV6-5
D gene: NA
CDR3 protein: CAVGTGLDGYTF
CDR3 DNA: TGTGCCGTAGGAACAGGGCTGGACGGCTACACCTTC

clone size: NA
J gene: TRBJ1-2
V gene: TRBV10-3
D gene: NA
CDR3 protein: CAINDPRVRNYGYTF
CDR3 DNA: TGTGCCATCAATGACCCCAGGGTTAGAAACTATGGCTACACCTTC

clone size: once
J gene: TRBJ1-3
V gene: TRBV7-9
D gene: TRBD1
CDR3 protein: CASSSPRGGHNSGNTIYF
CDR3 DNA: TGTGCCAGCAGCTCCCCAAGAGGGGGCCATAACTCTGGAAACACCATATATTTT

clone size: few
J gene: TRBJ1-2
V gene: TRBV5-1
D gene: NA
CDR3 protein: CASRAEGTYGYTF
CDR3 DNA: TGCGCCAGCAGGGCGGAAGGCACCTATGGCTACACCTTC

clone size: NA
J gene: TRBJ2-7
V gene: TRBV6-6
D gene: TRBD1
CDR3 protein: CASSGDRREQYF
CDR3 DNA: TGTGCCAGCAGTGGGGACAGGCGCGAGCAGTACTTC

clone size: once
J gene: TRBJ2-1
V gene: TRBV6-5
D gene: TRBD1
CDR3 protein: CASRTGTDYNEQFF
CDR3 DNA: TGTGCCAGCAGGACCGGGACAGACTACAATGAGCAGTTCTTC